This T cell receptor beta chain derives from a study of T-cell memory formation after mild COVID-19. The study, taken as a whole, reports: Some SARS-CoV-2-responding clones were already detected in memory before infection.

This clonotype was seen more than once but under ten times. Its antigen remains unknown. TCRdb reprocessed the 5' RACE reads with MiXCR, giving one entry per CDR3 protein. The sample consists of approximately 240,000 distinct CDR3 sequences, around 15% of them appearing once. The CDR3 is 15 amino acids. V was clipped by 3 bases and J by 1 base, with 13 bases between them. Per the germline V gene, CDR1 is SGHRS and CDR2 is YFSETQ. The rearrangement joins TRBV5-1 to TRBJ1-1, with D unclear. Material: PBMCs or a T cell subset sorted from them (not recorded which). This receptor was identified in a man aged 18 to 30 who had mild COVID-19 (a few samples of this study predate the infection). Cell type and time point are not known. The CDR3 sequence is CASSWQSGGNTEAFF. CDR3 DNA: TGCGCCAGCAGCTGGCAATCGGGAGGGAACACTGAAGCTTTCTTT.